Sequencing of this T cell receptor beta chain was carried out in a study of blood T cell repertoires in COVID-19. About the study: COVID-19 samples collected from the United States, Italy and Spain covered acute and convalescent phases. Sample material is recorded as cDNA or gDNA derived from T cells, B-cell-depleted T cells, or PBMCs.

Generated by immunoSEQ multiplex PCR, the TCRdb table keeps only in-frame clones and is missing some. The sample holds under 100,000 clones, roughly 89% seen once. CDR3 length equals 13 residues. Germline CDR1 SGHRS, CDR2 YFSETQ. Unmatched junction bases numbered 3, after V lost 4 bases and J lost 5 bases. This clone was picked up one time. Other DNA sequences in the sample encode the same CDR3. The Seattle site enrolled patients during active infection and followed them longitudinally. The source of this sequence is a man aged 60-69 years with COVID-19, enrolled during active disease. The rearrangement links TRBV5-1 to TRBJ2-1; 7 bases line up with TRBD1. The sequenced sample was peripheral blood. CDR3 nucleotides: TGCGCCAGCAGCCTGGGGACAGACAATGAGCAGTTCTTC. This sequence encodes CASSLGTDNEQFF.